The sequence of this T cell receptor beta chain was determined in a study of cytotoxic CD8 clonotypes in ibrutinib-treated CLL. Regarding the study as a whole: Patients with sustained remission and those progressing were sampled at differing times. With treatment, public clonotypes, which were uncommon, either contracted or remained stable. At progression, clonality fell back toward baseline after rising at ibrutinib response.

Comment on this clone: Its cognate antigen is unknown.

Trimming took off 1 base at V and 1 base at J, with 8 bases between the two ends. This CDR3 has 13 amino acids. Germline CDR1 is SQVTM and CDR2 is ANQGSEA. Profiling relied on immunoSEQ multiplex PCR, and the TCRdb table lists in-frame clones only, not all of them. The repertoire holds some 93,000 clones, roughly 80% seen once, with around 30% in the top ten. The sample was PBMCs, taken after 12 months of ibrutinib treatment. V usage is TRBV29-1 and J usage is TRBJ2-7, with D possibly matching TRBD2 (6 bases). The sequence was collected from a human donor with chronic lymphocytic leukemia. CDR3 region: CSVEGRESYEQYF. The CDR3 nucleotides read TGCAGCGTTGAAGGTCGGGAGTCCTACGAGCAGTACTTC.